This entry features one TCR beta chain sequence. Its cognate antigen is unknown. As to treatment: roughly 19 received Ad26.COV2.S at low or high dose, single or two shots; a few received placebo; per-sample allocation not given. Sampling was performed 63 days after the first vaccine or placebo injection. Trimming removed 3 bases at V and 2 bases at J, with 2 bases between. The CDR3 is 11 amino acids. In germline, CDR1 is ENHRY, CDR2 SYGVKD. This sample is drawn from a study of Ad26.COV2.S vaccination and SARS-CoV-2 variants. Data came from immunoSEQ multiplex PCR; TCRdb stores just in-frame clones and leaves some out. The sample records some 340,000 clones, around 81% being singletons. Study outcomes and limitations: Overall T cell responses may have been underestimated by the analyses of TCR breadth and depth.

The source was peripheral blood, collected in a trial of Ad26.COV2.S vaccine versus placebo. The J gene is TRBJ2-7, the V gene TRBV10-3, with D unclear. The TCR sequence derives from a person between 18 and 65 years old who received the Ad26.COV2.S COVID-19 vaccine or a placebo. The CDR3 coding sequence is TGTGCCATCAGTGAAGCCTACGAGCAGTACTTC. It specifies CAISEAYEQYF.